These T cell receptor beta chains were read from a single sample in a study of Ad26.COV2.S vaccination and SARS-CoV-2 variants. The repertoire was sequenced with immunoSEQ multiplex PCR; TCRdb's copy has only in-frame clones and lacks some. Among roughly 510,000 clones listed, roughly 87% were seen once. The sample consisted of peripheral blood, taken in a trial of Ad26.COV2.S vaccine versus placebo. Receptor source: a person aged 18-60 years who received the Ad26.COV2.S COVID-19 vaccine or a placebo. CDR3s include the opening cysteine and the closing phenylalanine or tryptophan. D genes are given only for firm matches. Rows may omit the clone size; those that give it use once, few, many or a size class.

J gene,V gene,clone size,D gene,CDR3 protein,CDR3 DNA
TRBJ2-2,TRBV6-2/TRBV6-3,-,TRBD1,CASSKQGSTGELFF,TGTGCCAGCAGCAAACAGGGGAGCACCGGGGAGCTGTTTTTT
TRBJ1-1,TRBV18,-,-,CATRGATEAFF,TGTGCCACCCGGGGGGCGACCGAAGCTTTCTTT
TRBJ1-2,TRBV24-1,few,-,CATRDRSYGYTF,TGTGCCACCAGAGACAGAAGCTATGGCTACACCTTC
TRBJ2-5,TRBV28,-,-,CASSFRPGARETQYF,TGTGCCAGCAGTTTTCGGCCGGGGGCGAGGGAGACCCAGTACTTC
TRBJ2-7,TRBV2,once,-,CASRRDTSYEQYF,TGTGCCAGCAGAAGGGACACCTCCTACGAGCAGTACTTC
TRBJ2-1,TRBV28,-,TRBD2,CASSPTSGRANEQFF,TGTGCCAGCAGCCCGACTAGCGGGAGGGCCAATGAGCAGTTCTTC
TRBJ1-2,TRBV10-3,once,-,CAISESSVNYGYTF,TGTGCCATCAGTGAGTCCTCAGTTAACTATGGCTACACCTTC
TRBJ1-6,TRBV6-5,-,-,CASKRGGLEPLHF,TGTGCCAGCAAGAGGGGGGGGCTGGAGCCCCTCCACTTT
TRBJ1-4,TRBV30,-,-,CAWTFGRSEKLFF,TGTGCCTGGACGTTCGGCCGGAGTGAAAAACTGTTTTTT
TRBJ2-7,TRBV7-9,-,-,CASSHPGQGSEQYF,TGTGCCAGCAGCCACCCGGGGCAGGGAAGCGAGCAGTACTTC
TRBJ2-2,TRBV27,-,TRBD2,CASSPYPSFAGGVRVDTGELFF,TGTGCCAGCAGTCCTTACCCCTCCTTCGCGGGAGGCGTACGGGTTGACACCGGGGAGCTGTTTTTT
TRBJ2-6,TRBV2,-,-,CASKSSVPSGANVLTF,TGTGCCAGCAAATCCAGCGTACCCTCTGGGGCCAACGTCCTGACTTTC
TRBJ2-7,TRBV30,-,TRBD2,CAWSVLAGAGPPYF,TGTGCCTGGAGTGTACTAGCGGGAGCTGGACCGCCGTACTTC
TRBJ2-6,TRBV28,-,-,CASSFPRGDRTAPSGANVLTF,TGTGCCAGCAGTTTCCCCCGGGGGGACAGGACGGCCCCGTCTGGGGCCAACGTCCTGACTTTC
TRBJ2-1,TRBV24-1,-,TRBD2,CATRAGGYNEQFF,TGTGCCACCCGTGCCGGGGGGTACAATGAGCAGTTCTTC
TRBJ2-5,TRBV7-9,-,TRBD2,CASSLGSLAGVLETQYF,TGTGCCAGCAGCTTAGGGTCGCTAGCGGGAGTCTTGGAGACCCAGTACTTC
TRBJ2-7,TRBV28,-,TRBD2,CASIPTGTSGSYEQYF,TGTGCCAGCATCCCAACCGGGACTAGCGGGAGTTACGAGCAGTACTTC
TRBJ1-2,TRBV24-1,-,TRBD1,CATKGGGLGGYTF,TGTGCCACCAAAGGGGGCGGATTGGGTGGCTACACCTTC
TRBJ2-7,TRBV2,-,-,CASSEDSRSYEQYF,TGTGCCAGCAGTGAAGACTCCAGATCCTACGAGCAGTACTTC
TRBJ1-2,TRBV5-4,-,-,CASSGGGPYGYTF,TGTGCCAGCAGTGGGGGGGGGCCCTATGGCTACACCTTC
TRBJ1-1,TRBV5-5,-,-,CASSVTGNRGFNTEAFF,TGTGCCAGCAGCGTAACAGGGAACCGTGGGTTCAACACTGAAGCTTTCTTT
TRBJ1-2,TRBV19,-,-,CASSIMGAYGYTF,TGTGCCAGTAGTATAATGGGGGCCTATGGCTACACCTTC
TRBJ1-1,TRBV6-5,-,-,CASSYSGHNTEAFF,TGTGCCAGCAGTTACTCGGGACATAACACTGAAGCTTTCTTT
TRBJ2-7,TRBV9,-,TRBD1,CASSVGQGSTYEQYF,TGTGCCAGCAGCGTAGGACAGGGGTCCACCTACGAGCAGTACTTC
TRBJ2-1,TRBV7-9,-,TRBD1,CASRQDRVKYNEQFF,TGTGCCAGCAGACAGGACAGGGTTAAGTACAATGAGCAGTTCTTC
TRBJ2-1,TRBV4-3,-,-,CASSQENTWAGHEQFF,TGCGCCAGCAGCCAAGAGAATACGTGGGCCGGCCATGAGCAGTTCTTC
TRBJ1-5,TRBV12-3/TRBV12-4,once,-,CASSFVQTQPQHF,TGTGCCAGCAGTTTTGTCCAAACTCAGCCCCAGCATTTT
TRBJ2-3,TRBV5-8,-,TRBD2,CASSQGLAAPDTQYF,TGTGCCAGCAGCCAGGGACTAGCGGCCCCCGATACGCAGTATTTT
TRBJ1-1,TRBV5-6,-,TRBD1,CASSLSQGAGVEAFF,TGTGCCAGCAGCTTGTCACAGGGGGCTGGAGTTGAAGCTTTCTTT
TRBJ1-2,TRBV27,-,-,CASSSRAQAPGGYTF,TGTGCCAGCAGTTCCCGAGCACAGGCACCGGGAGGCTACACCTTC
TRBJ2-2,TRBV7-2,-,TRBD2,CASSFPQIAGVAGELFF,TGTGCCAGCAGCTTCCCCCAAATAGCGGGAGTAGCGGGGGAGCTGTTTTTT
TRBJ2-5,TRBV20-1,-,TRBD1,CSASRTGRETQYF,TGCAGTGCTAGTCGGACAGGGCGAGAGACCCAGTACTTC
TRBJ2-6,TRBV28,-,-,CASSGDGLSGANVLTF,TGTGCCAGCAGTGGCGACGGCCTCTCTGGGGCCAACGTCCTGACTTTC
TRBJ1-6,TRBV6-2/TRBV6-3,-,-,CASSLGGSNNSPLHF,TGTGCCAGCAGTTTGGGGGGATCAAACAATTCACCCCTCCACTTT
TRBJ2-2,TRBV27,-,TRBD1,CASSLSAGGNTGELFF,TGTGCCAGCAGTTTATCCGCAGGGGGGAACACCGGGGAGCTGTTTTTT
TRBJ2-2,TRBV24-1,-,TRBD1,CATSDRTGRLTGELFF,TGTGCCACCAGTGATAGGACAGGCCGGCTGACCGGGGAGCTGTTTTTT
TRBJ1-5,TRBV27,-,TRBD1,CASSLFPTGVSNQPQHF,TGTGCCAGCAGTTTATTCCCGACAGGGGTAAGCAATCAGCCCCAGCATTTT
TRBJ2-7,TRBV7-2,few,-,CASSLSVASSFSEQYF,TGTGCCAGCAGCTTATCGGTCGCTAGTTCTTTCTCCGAGCAGTACTTC
TRBJ2-1,TRBV30,once,TRBD2,CAWSSLAGRLANSHEQFF,TGTGCCTGGAGTAGCCTAGCGGGGCGGCTAGCCAATAGCCATGAGCAGTTCTTC
TRBJ2-2,TRBV6-4,few,TRBD2,CASRAGGDTGELFF,TGTGCCAGTAGAGCGGGAGGTGACACCGGGGAGCTGTTTTTT
TRBJ1-2,TRBV30,-,-,CAWSVIGQSYGYTF,TGTGCCTGGAGTGTAATCGGACAGTCCTATGGCTACACCTTC
TRBJ2-2,TRBV7-3,-,TRBD2,CASSLLGREGHGELFF,TGTGCCAGCAGCTTATTAGGGCGGGAGGGCCACGGGGAGCTGTTTTTT
TRBJ2-1,TRBV5-1,-,-,CASSGEWLSEQFF,TGCGCCAGCAGCGGGGAATGGTTGAGTGAGCAGTTCTTC
TRBJ2-7,TRBV11-2,-,-,CASSRPPGAGARYEQYF,TGTGCCAGCAGCCGACCCCCGGGGGCGGGAGCAAGGTACGAGCAGTACTTC
TRBJ2-3,TRBV3-1/TRBV3-2,-,-,CASSKRGGTSTDTQYF,TGTGCCAGCAGCAAGAGGGGCGGGACAAGCACAGATACGCAGTATTTT
TRBJ2-5,TRBV28,once,-,CATSAPGVETQYF,TGTGCCACCTCAGCCCCAGGGGTAGAGACCCAGTACTTC
TRBJ1-6,TRBV28,-,TRBD1,CASSLSRDRASPLHF,TGTGCCAGCAGTTTATCACGGGACAGGGCATCACCCCTCCACTTT
TRBJ2-1,TRBV3-1/TRBV3-2,-,-,CASSPGDLVRNEQFF,TGTGCCAGCAGCCCAGGGGACCTAGTGAGGAATGAGCAGTTCTTC
TRBJ1-2,TRBV28,-,-,CASAAETVGYTF,TGTGCCAGCGCGGCAGAGACTGTTGGCTACACCTTC
TRBJ1-1,TRBV7-2,-,-,CASSLQGPEAFF,TGTGCCAGCAGCTTACAGGGTCCTGAAGCTTTCTTT
TRBJ1-4,TRBV18,-,TRBD1,CASSPRDRAGEKLFF,TGTGCCAGCTCACCACGGGACAGGGCGGGTGAAAAACTGTTTTTT
TRBJ2-7,TRBV6-2/TRBV6-3,-,-,CASNPALGFFYEQYF,TGTGCCAGCAACCCGGCCCTAGGGTTTTTCTACGAGCAGTACTTC
TRBJ1-1,TRBV5-4,-,-,CASSFIRSSEAFF,TGTGCCAGCAGCTTCATAAGGAGTTCTGAAGCTTTCTTT
TRBJ1-2,TRBV2,-,-,CASSEASGHKTLYGYTF,TGTGCCAGCAGTGAAGCGTCGGGACATAAAACACTCTATGGCTACACCTTC
TRBJ1-2,TRBV30,-,-,CAWTGTEGGYTF,TGTGCCTGGACCGGGACGGAGGGAGGCTACACCTTC
TRBJ2-3,TRBV24-1,-,-,CATSDGSTDTQYF,TGTGCCACCAGTGATGGGTCCACAGATACGCAGTATTTT
TRBJ2-5,TRBV2,once,TRBD2,CASSDGRWETQYF,TGTGCCAGCAGCGACGGGAGGTGGGAGACCCAGTACTTC
TRBJ2-3,TRBV28,-,-,CASSQTTTGVLGTQYF,TGTGCCAGCAGTCAAACAACCACAGGCGTTTTAGGTACGCAGTATTTT
TRBJ1-1,TRBV30,-,-,CAWSLPLAQGNTEAFF,TGTGCCTGGAGCCTGCCCCTCGCTCAGGGAAACACTGAAGCTTTCTTT